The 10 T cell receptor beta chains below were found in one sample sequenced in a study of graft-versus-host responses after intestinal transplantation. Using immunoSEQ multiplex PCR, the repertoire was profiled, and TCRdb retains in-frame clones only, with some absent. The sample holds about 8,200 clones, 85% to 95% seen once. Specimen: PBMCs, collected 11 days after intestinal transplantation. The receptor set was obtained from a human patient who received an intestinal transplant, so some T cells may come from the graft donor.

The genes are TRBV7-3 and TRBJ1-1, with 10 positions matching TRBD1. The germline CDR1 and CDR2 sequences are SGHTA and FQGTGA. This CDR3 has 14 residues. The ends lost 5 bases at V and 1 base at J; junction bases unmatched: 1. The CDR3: CASSRQGANTEAFF. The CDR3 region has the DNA TGTGCCAGCAGCAGACAGGGGGCGAACACTGAAGCTTTCTTT.

The CDR3 is CASSQTATVYNEQFF. The CDR3 coding sequence is TGTGCCAGCAGCCAAACTGCGACAGTTTACAATGAGCAGTTCTTC. The genes are TRBV11-3 and TRBJ2-1; tentatively, D is TRBD1 (5 bases). The CDR3 consists of 15 residues. Germline values: CDR1 SGHNT, CDR2 YENEEA. Trimming removed 5 bases from V and 4 bases from J, with 15 bases in between.

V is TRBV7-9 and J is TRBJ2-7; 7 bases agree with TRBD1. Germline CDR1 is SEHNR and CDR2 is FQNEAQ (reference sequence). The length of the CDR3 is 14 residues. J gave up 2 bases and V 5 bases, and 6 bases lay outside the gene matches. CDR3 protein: CASSPPGQAYEQYF. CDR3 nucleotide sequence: TGTGCCAGCAGCCCCCCTGGACAGGCCTACGAGCAGTACTTC.

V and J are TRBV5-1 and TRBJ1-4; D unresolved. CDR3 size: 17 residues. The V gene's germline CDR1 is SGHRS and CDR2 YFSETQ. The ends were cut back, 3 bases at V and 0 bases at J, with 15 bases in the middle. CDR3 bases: TGCGCCAGCAGCTGGGGAGAGAGCAGTGCAACTAATGAAAAACTGTTTTTT. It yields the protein CASSWGESSATNEKLFF.

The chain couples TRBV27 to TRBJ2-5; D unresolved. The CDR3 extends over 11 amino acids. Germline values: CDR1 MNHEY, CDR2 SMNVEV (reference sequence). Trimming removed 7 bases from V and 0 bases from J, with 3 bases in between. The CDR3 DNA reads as TGTGCCAGCACAGACCAAGAGACCCAGTACTTC. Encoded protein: CASTDQETQYF.

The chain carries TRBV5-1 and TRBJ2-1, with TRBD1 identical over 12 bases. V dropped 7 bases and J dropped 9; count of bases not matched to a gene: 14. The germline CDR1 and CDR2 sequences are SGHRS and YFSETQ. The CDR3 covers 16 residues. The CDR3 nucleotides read TGCGCCAGCGAAGCCCCGGGGACAGGGGGCGTAGGTGAGCAGTTCTTC. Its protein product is CASEAPGTGGVGEQFF.

CDR3 nucleotides: TGTGCCAGCAGTAGGGACAGGGGAGTTACCTACGAGCAGTACGTC. Amino acid sequence: CASSRDRGVTYEQYV. The chain carries TRBV7-9 and TRBJ2-7, with 10 bases identical to TRBD1. V lost 6 bases, J lost 2 bases, and 7 bases stayed unmatched. CDR1 and CDR2 (germline): SEHNR, FQNEAQ (reference sequence). The CDR3 has 15 residues.

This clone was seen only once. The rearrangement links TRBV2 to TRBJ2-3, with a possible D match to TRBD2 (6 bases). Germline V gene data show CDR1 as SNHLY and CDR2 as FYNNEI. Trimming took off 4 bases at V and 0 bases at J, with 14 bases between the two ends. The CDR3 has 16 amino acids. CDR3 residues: CASSVRGSPSTDTQYF. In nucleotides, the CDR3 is TGTGCCAGCAGTGTTCGGGGGTCCCCTAGCACAGATACGCAGTATTTT.

The DNA for the CDR3 is TGTGCCAGCAGTCTAGACAGGACGAGCTCCTACGAGCAGTACTTC. It encodes CASSLDRTSSYEQYF. V gene TRBV14 combines with J gene TRBJ2-7, with D possibly being TRBD1 (6 bases). CDR1 is SGHDN, CDR2 FVKESK, per germline. This CDR3 is 15 amino acids long. The V end lost 6 bases, the J end lost 0 bases, and 15 bases lay between the germline ends.

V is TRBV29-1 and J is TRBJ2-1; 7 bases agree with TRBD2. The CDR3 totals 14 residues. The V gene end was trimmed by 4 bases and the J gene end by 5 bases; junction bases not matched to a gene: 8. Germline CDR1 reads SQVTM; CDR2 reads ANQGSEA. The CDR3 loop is CSVGGLDSHNEQFF. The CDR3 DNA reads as TGCAGCGTTGGAGGACTAGACAGCCACAATGAGCAGTTCTTC.